This TCR beta chain was observed in a study of follicular helper T cells after annual influenza vaccination. With respect to this clone: The antigen remains undetermined.

The time point: 2014-2015 season, pre-vaccination. Adults received seasonal inactivated influenza vaccine, with sorted blood CD4 subsets sequenced before and after. The CDR3 covers 14 residues. Germline loops: CDR1 MNHEY, CDR2 SVGAGI. Trimming shortened V by 2 bases and J by 5 bases, and 10 bases separated the two germline ends. The assay was immunoSEQ multiplex PCR, and TCRdb's table has in-frame clones only and misses some. This sample yields about 11,000 clones, of which about 80% are seen a single time; roughly 0.86% belongs to the top ten. Study-wide points: For non-cTfh compartments, undersampling could not be ruled out. Most later recoveries of Day 7 ICOS+CD38+ clones were ICOS-CD38- cTfh.

The chain employs TRBV6-5 and TRBJ1-5; perhaps TRBD1 as D (6 bases). The sequencing here drew on CXCR5- memory CD4+ T cells sorted from blood, taken on the day of influenza vaccination. This receptor was taken from an adult who received the influenza vaccine. The CDR3 sequence is CASSYRGGYQPQHF. The CDR3 region has the DNA TGTGCCAGCAGTTACCGCGGGGGCTATCAGCCCCAGCATTTT.